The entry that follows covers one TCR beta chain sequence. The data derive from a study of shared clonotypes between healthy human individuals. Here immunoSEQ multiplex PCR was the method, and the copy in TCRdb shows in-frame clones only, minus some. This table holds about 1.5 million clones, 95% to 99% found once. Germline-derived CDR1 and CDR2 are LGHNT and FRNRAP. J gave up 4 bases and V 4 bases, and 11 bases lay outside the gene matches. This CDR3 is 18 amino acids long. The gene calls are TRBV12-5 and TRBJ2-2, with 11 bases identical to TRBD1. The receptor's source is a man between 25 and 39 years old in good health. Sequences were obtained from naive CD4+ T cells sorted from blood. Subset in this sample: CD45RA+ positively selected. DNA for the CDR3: TGTGCTAGTGGTTCGAAAATCTTGGGACAGGGGGTCACCGGGGAGCTGTTTTTT. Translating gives CASGSKILGQGVTGELFF.